The following is a T cell receptor (beta chain) sequence with its context. Sequenced by immunoSEQ multiplex PCR; TCRdb stores in-frame clones only, minus some. The sample contains 15,000 to 20,000 clones, 80% of which appear only once. The data were obtained in a study of a mutant IDH1 vaccine in newly diagnosed glioma. The germline V gene has CDR1 SGHNT and CDR2 YYREEE (reference sequence). The V end was cut by 3 bases, the J end by 4 bases, with 15 bases between. The CDR3 is 15 amino acids. Indicated time point: baseline, week 1 (first vaccination visit). As to treatment: pre-vaccination baseline after standard-of-care therapy.

The sample was PBMCs, taken from a glioma patient treated with radiotherapy, temozolomide or both. The rearrangement joins TRBV5-4 to TRBJ2-3; D is perhaps TRBD2 (6 bases). This TCR was sampled from a man in his forties with glioma. Here the CDR3 DNA reads TGTGCCAGCAGCTATGGGACTTCCGGAGCAGATACGCAGTATTTT. Translation gives CASSYGTSGADTQYF. Variable domain in full (rest from reference TRBV5-4 and TRBJ2-3): ETGVTQSPTHLIKTRGQQVTLRCSSQSGHNTVSWYQQALGQGPQFIFQYYREEENGRGNFPPRFSGLQFPNYSSELNVNALELDDSALYLCASSYGTSGADTQYFGPGTRLTVL.